Following are 14 T cell receptor beta chains from one sample sequenced in a study of CD8+ T cells in alopecia areata. RNA was extracted and reverse transcribed into cDNA as the sequencing template. Data came from immunoSEQ multiplex PCR; TCRdb stores just in-frame clones and leaves some out. The sample lists around 150,000 clones, less than 70% seen once, with over 12% in the top ten. Treatment defined: oral pan-JAK inhibitor, 5-10 mg twice daily. The sample here was CD4+ T cells sorted from blood, taken at week 24, from a patient treated with tofacitinib. These receptors were obtained from a human donor with alopecia areata.

This chain uses TRBV4-1 with TRBJ2-1; D possibly uses TRBD1 or TRBD2 (5 bases each). Germline-derived CDR1 and CDR2 are MGHRA and YSYEKL. This CDR3 contains 15 residues. The ends were cut back, 1 base at V and 7 bases at J, with 14 bases in the middle. The CDR3 DNA sequence: TGCGCCAGCAGCCAAGGGCCCAGAGGGGAGAATGAGCAGTTCTTC. It encodes CASSQGPRGENEQFF.

The J gene is TRBJ2-3, the V gene TRBV29-1; D unresolved. This CDR3 contains 13 residues. From germline, CDR1 is SQVTM and CDR2 ANQGSEA. Deletions cut 5 bases from V and 2 bases from J, with 11 bases between. The CDR3 loop is CSVSGQYTDTQYF. Here the CDR3 DNA reads TGCAGCGTTAGTGGGCAGTACACAGATACGCAGTATTTT.

CDR3 sequence (DNA): TGTGCCACCAGCAGAGATCCCTCCTACGAGCAGTACTTC. Protein: CATSRDPSYEQYF. This chain links TRBV15 with TRBJ2-7; no reliable D call. The ends were cut back, 0 bases at V and 0 bases at J, with 3 bases in the middle. The germline V gene encodes CDR1 LNHNV and CDR2 YYDKDF (reference sequence). The CDR3 runs to 13 residues.

V gene TRBV29-1 combines with J gene TRBJ1-1; 7 bases align to TRBD1. The CDR3 runs 13 residues. Trimming cost V 4 bases and J 6 bases; bases outside gene matches: 8. CDR1 and CDR2 (germline): SQVTM, ANQGSEA. The CDR3 DNA sequence: TGCAGCGTTGGTCCAGGGGGTATCGCTGAAGCTTTCTTT. Translated, it gives CSVGPGGIAEAFF.

The DNA of the CDR3 is TGTGCCAGCTCTAGCGACCAAGAGACCCAGTACTTC. Translating gives CASSSDQETQYF. This chain joins TRBV2 and TRBJ2-5, with a possible D match to TRBD2 (6 bases). CDR1 is SNHLY and CDR2 is FYNNEI in the germline V gene. The CDR3 runs to 12 residues. The germline V and J ends were trimmed by 8 bases and 0 bases, with 7 bases remaining between them.

The chain employs TRBV27 and TRBJ1-1, with 7 bases that match TRBD1. The CDR3 covers 14 residues. The V and J ends lost 8 bases and 1 base, in that order; junction bases with no gene match: 7. CDR1 and CDR2 from the germline V gene are MNHEY and SMNVEV (reference sequence). CDR3 coding DNA: TGTGCCAGCTTACCGACAGGGACGAACACTGAAGCTTTCTTT. Its protein is CASLPTGTNTEAFF.

J is TRBJ1-1 and V is TRBV29-1; the D is unclear. The CDR3 is 13 amino acids. CDR1 and CDR2 (germline): SQVTM, ANQGSEA. The germline V and J ends were trimmed by 4 bases and 2 bases, with 11 bases remaining between them. The CDR3 sequence: CSVVGLANTEAFF. CDR3 nucleotides: TGCAGCGTTGTTGGCCTGGCTAACACTGAAGCTTTCTTT.

In this sample, this clone turned up a few times. The genes are TRBV20-1 and TRBJ1-4; no clear D gene. This CDR3 is built from 11 residues. V was clipped by 6 bases and J by 8 bases, with 10 bases between them. Per the germline V gene, CDR1 is DFQATT and CDR2 is SNEGSKA (reference sequence). DNA for the CDR3: TGCAGTGCACCAGTTGGGGAAAAACTGTTTTTT. Encoded protein: CSAPVGEKLFF.

The rearrangement joins TRBV28 to TRBJ1-1; D call uncertain. CDR1 is MDHEN, CDR2 SYDVKM, per germline. There are 12 residues in the CDR3. The germline V and J ends were trimmed by 8 bases and 1 base, with 8 bases remaining between them. As DNA, the CDR3 is TGTGCCAGCCGTCGCCAGAACACTGAAGCTTTCTTT. Amino acids: CASRRQNTEAFF.

This clone was found a few times. The chain joins TRBV7-2 to TRBJ1-1; 7 bases fit TRBD1. There are 15 residues in the CDR3. Germline CDR1 reads SGHTA; CDR2 reads FQGNSA. The V and J ends lost 5 bases and 4 bases, in that order; junction bases with no gene match: 10. The CDR3 DNA follows: TGTGCCAGCAGCCTGCGGACAGGTTTCGGCACTGAAGCTTTCTTT. Its protein product is CASSLRTGFGTEAFF.

This chain connects TRBV27 to TRBJ2-5, with no clear D. CDR1 MNHEY and CDR2 SMNVEV come from the germline V gene (reference sequence). V was pared by 5 bases and J by 5 bases, with 15 bases between. CDR3 length: 14 residues. The CDR3 DNA reads as TGTGCCAGCAGTACAGCGAGATTGCAGGAGACCCAGTACTTC. Protein product: CASSTARLQETQYF.

The chain couples TRBV7-9 to TRBJ2-6, with D possibly TRBD1 on 5 matching bases. The V end lost 5 bases, the J end lost 1 base, and 9 bases lay between the germline ends. CDR3 length: 15 residues. Germline lookup yields CDR1 SEHNR and CDR2 FQNEAQ (reference sequence). CDR3 in DNA: TGTGCCAGCAGCCTCCGACAGTCTGGGGCCAACGTCCTGACTTTC. Its protein is CASSLRQSGANVLTF.

This clone was observed a few times. This chain connects TRBV9 to TRBJ1-2, with TRBD1 as a possible D gene (6 bases). Germline CDR1 SGDLS, CDR2 YYNGEE. V lost 4 bases and J 5 bases, leaving 15 bases between the germline ends. The CDR3 runs 14 residues. CDR3 bases: TGTGCCAGCAGCCCCGATTCCGGACAGTATGGCTACACCTTC. This gives the protein CASSPDSGQYGYTF.

This clone has a handful of counts. The chain employs TRBV19 and TRBJ2-1, with a weak D call TRBD2 (6 bases). Between the trimmed V and J ends, which lost 2 bases and 12 bases, there was a span of 20 bases. Germline V lookup: CDR1 LNHDA, CDR2 SQIVND (reference sequence). There are 15 residues in the CDR3. CDR3 loop: CASSISGEAGLVQFF. The CDR3 DNA follows: TGTGCCAGTAGTATATCGGGGGAGGCAGGTTTGGTGCAGTTCTTC.